The 18 T cell receptor beta chains below were found in one sample sequenced in a study of T cell repertoires in cytomegalovirus infection. Each CDR3 protein is one row after TCRdb ran MiXCR on the reads. The sample lists under 200,000 distinct CDR3 sequences, nearly 9.5% occurring once. The sample taken for sequencing was PBMCs. These receptors were taken from a human donor in good health (CMV status not recorded). Some clones in this sample may be carry-over from other donors' samples.

At least ten counts were recorded for this clonotype. This sequence joins TRBV7-2 and TRBJ2-7; no clear D. The V end was cut by 1 base, the J end by 2 bases, with 6 bases between. The CDR3 has 13 amino acids. Germline CDR1 and CDR2: SGHTA and FQGNSA. Here the CDR3 reads CASSLGWTYEQYF. The DNA for the CDR3 is TGTGCCAGCAGCTTAGGCTGGACCTACGAGCAGTACTTC.

The sample holds many counts of this clonotype. V usage is TRBV27 and J usage is TRBJ2-3; 8 bases are shared with TRBD2. This CDR3 region has 14 residues. Germline lookup yields CDR1 MNHEY and CDR2 SMNVEV (reference sequence). After removal of 6 bases from V and 5 bases from J, the junction contained 7 bases not matched to a gene. The CDR3 DNA reads TGTGCCAGCAGGGGCCTCGGGGGGGAAGATACGCAGTATTTT. This gives the protein CASRGLGGEDTQYF.

This clonotype occurred many times. The chain recombines TRBV7-2 with TRBJ2-7, with TRBD1 matching 8 bases. V lost 5 bases and J lost 2; bases outside the gene matches: 5. Per the germline V gene, CDR1 is SGHTA and CDR2 is FQGNSA. This CDR3 spans 14 amino acids. The CDR3 is CASSPGGGPYEQYF. The DNA of the CDR3 is TGTGCCAGCAGCCCAGGGGGCGGACCCTACGAGCAGTACTTC.

In its sample, this clonotype was seen many times. The rearrangement joins TRBV7-2 to TRBJ2-3; TRBD1 matches at 7 bases. The CDR3 length is 14 residues. Germline-derived CDR1 and CDR2 are SGHTA and FQGNSA. V lost 5 bases to trimming and J lost 1 base; unmatched junction nucleotides: 3. This CDR3 is CASSRQGGTDTQYF. The CDR3 DNA reads TGTGCCAGCAGCCGTCAGGGGGGCACAGATACGCAGTATTTT.

The chain carries TRBV14 and TRBJ2-5, with D hard to call. The CDR3 is 16 amino acids. Trimming removed 4 bases at V and 2 bases at J, with 17 bases between. Germline V gives CDR1 SGHDN, CDR2 FVKESK. The CDR3 coding sequence is TGTGCCAGCAGCCCTAAGGTCGTCGTACTTCAAGAGACCCAGTACTTC. It is translated as CASSPKVVVLQETQYF.

J is TRBJ1-2 and V is TRBV6-6; weak D call: TRBD1 (5 bases). The CDR3 consists of 15 residues. Per germline, CDR1 MNHNY and CDR2 SVGAGI (reference sequence). The V end lost 2 bases, the J end lost 8 bases, and 18 bases lay between the germline ends. The CDR3 DNA reads TGTGCCAGCAGTTACAGTCCAGGGATAACGCGAGGCTACACCTTC. Translation: CASSYSPGITRGYTF.

This clonotype showed up just a few times. The chain employs TRBV13 and TRBJ2-3, with TRBD2 as a possible D gene (6 bases). Germline lookup yields CDR1 PRHDT and CDR2 FYEKMQ (reference sequence). This CDR3 has 14 amino acids. V was cut by 4 bases and J by 5 bases, with 13 bases left in between. CDR3 bases: TGTGCCAGCAGCTCCAATAGCGGTGGAGATACGCAGTATTTT. Amino acids: CASSSNSGGDTQYF.

Ten or more counts support this clonotype. The chain couples TRBV4-3 to TRBJ2-3; 7 bases are a match to TRBD2. The CDR3 is made up of 17 amino acids. V dropped 0 bases and J dropped 4; count of bases not matched to a gene: 10. CDR1 and CDR2 from the germline V gene are LGHNA and YSLEER. The CDR3 here is CASSQDGRAGRADTQYF. In nucleotides, the CDR3 is TGCGCCAGCAGCCAAGATGGTCGAGCGGGGAGGGCAGATACGCAGTATTTT.

CDR3 sequence reads: CASSLNRKDTQYF. In nucleotides, the CDR3 is TGTGCCAGCAGCTTAAACAGAAAAGATACGCAGTATTTT. The chain couples TRBV7-2 to TRBJ2-3; D gene uncertain. The length of the CDR3 is 13 residues. Germline values: CDR1 SGHTA, CDR2 FQGNSA. V lost 2 bases, J lost 5 bases, and 8 bases lay in between.

The chain has TRBV20-1 and TRBJ2-1; 8 bases match TRBD2. CDR1 is DFQATT and CDR2 is SNEGSKA in the germline V gene (reference sequence). The CDR3 loop spans 17 amino acids. With V trimmed by 6 bases and J by 2 bases, 15 bases remained unmatched. The CDR3 loop reads CSAPTIAGKPTYNEQFF. CDR3 coding DNA: TGCAGTGCGCCCACTATAGCGGGGAAGCCCACCTACAATGAGCAGTTCTTC.

The J gene is TRBJ2-7, the V gene TRBV15; unclear D gene. Germline V lookup: CDR1 LNHNV, CDR2 YYDKDF (reference sequence). This CDR3 has 12 amino acids. V lost 4 bases and J lost 6, with 10 bases in between. The CDR3 bases are TGTGCCACCAGCACGGGTAAGGGCGAGCAGTACTTC. Translation: CATSTGKGEQYF.

This clonotype came up a few times. J is TRBJ2-5 and V is TRBV20-1; tentatively, D is TRBD2 (5 bases). Trimming shortened V by 7 bases and J by 7 bases, and 22 bases separated the two germline ends. Germline V gives CDR1 DFQATT, CDR2 SNEGSKA (reference sequence). This CDR3 is 14 amino acids long. CDR3 sequence reads: CSGESGPPSRTQYF. The CDR3 bases are TGCAGTGGGGAGAGTGGGCCGCCTTCGAGGACCCAGTACTTC.

This clonotype occurred many times. The chain couples TRBV7-8 to TRBJ1-5, with D possibly being TRBD1 (6 bases). V was trimmed by 5 bases and J by 6 bases, leaving 11 bases between them. The CDR3 has 13 residues. Germline V gene lookup returns CDR1 SGHVS and CDR2 FQNEAQ. The CDR3 region is CASSQDRSQPQHF. In DNA, the CDR3 is TGTGCCAGCAGCCAGGACAGAAGTCAGCCCCAGCATTTT.

This clonotype was found many times. The V and J genes are TRBV7-2 and TRBJ2-7, with D tentatively TRBD1 or TRBD2 (5 bases each). V was trimmed by 4 bases and J by 0 bases, leaving 10 bases between them. The CDR3 consists of 14 residues. In germline, CDR1 is SGHTA, CDR2 FQGNSA. For the CDR3, the DNA is TGTGCCAGCAGCTACGGGACGGCCTCCTACGAGCAGTACTTC. Its protein is CASSYGTASYEQYF.

The table lists this clonotype with many counts. The rearrangement links TRBV10-2 to TRBJ1-1, with D maybe TRBD1 (5 bases). V was cut by 0 bases and J by 5 bases, with 16 bases left in between. In germline, CDR1 is WSHSY, CDR2 SAAADI. This CDR3 has 16 residues. As DNA, the CDR3 is TGCGCCAGCAGTGAGTCGGCTAGGTCAGGGCCGACTGAAGCTTTCTTT. Translated: CASSESARSGPTEAFF.

This clonotype was counted a few times. V usage is TRBV5-6 and J usage is TRBJ1-2; tentatively, D is TRBD1 (6 bases). The germline V and J ends were trimmed by 0 bases and 8 bases, with 14 bases remaining between them. The CDR3 loop spans 14 amino acids. Germline V lookup: CDR1 SGHDT, CDR2 YYEEEE. In nucleotides, the CDR3 is TGTGCCAGCAGCTTGGGACAGGCGGTCGGAGGCTACACCTTC. This encodes CASSLGQAVGGYTF.

The chain has TRBV6-2 or TRBV6-3 and TRBJ2-5, with D unresolved. CDR3 size: 12 residues. V lost 6 bases and J lost 1, with 6 bases in between. The germline gives CDR1 MNHEY, CDR2 SVGEGT. This CDR3 reads CASSNVQETQYF. CDR3 nucleotide sequence: TGTGCCAGCAGCAACGTCCAAGAGACCCAGTACTTC.

The rearrangement joins TRBV5-6 to TRBJ1-1; D is undetermined. V was trimmed by 2 bases and J by 1 base, leaving 6 bases between them. Germline CDR1 reads SGHDT; CDR2 reads YYEEEE. The length of the CDR3 is 13 residues. The CDR3 bases are TGTGCCAGCAGCTTATGGTCGAACACTGAAGCTTTCTTT. Its protein product is CASSLWSNTEAFF.